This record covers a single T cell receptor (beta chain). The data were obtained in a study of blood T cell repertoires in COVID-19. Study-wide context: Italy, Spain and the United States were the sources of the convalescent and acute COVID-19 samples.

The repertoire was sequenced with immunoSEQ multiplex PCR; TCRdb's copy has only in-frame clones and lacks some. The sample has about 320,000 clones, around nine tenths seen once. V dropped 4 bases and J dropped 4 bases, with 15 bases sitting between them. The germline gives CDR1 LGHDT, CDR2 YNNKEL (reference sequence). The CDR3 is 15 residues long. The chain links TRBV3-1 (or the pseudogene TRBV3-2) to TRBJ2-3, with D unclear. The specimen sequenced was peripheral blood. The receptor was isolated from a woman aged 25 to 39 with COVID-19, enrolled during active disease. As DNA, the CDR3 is TGTGCCAGCAGCCCTATCATCGGTGGGCCAGATACGCAGTATTTT. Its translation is CASSPIIGGPDTQYF.